Following are 10 T cell receptor beta chains from one sample sequenced in a study of cytomegalovirus exposure and HLA in healthy donors. With 60 Vbeta and 13 Jbeta primers, the PCR was carried out. Profiling relied on immunoSEQ multiplex PCR, and the TCRdb table lists in-frame clones only, not all of them. The sample data list 60,000 to 65,000 clones. Sequencing used PBMCs. The source is a young man in good health and CMV-seropositive.

The chain recombines TRBV27 with TRBJ2-1; 14 nucleotides line up with TRBD2. The germline V gene has CDR1 MNHEY and CDR2 SMNVEV (reference sequence). This CDR3 contains 15 residues. Trimming at V came to 4 bases and at J to 7 bases, leaving 3 bases not matched to a gene. The CDR3 bases are TGTGCCAGCAGTTCCGGGACTAGCGGGAGAAATGAGCAGTTCTTC. As protein: CASSSGTSGRNEQFF.

This chain uses TRBV6-1 with TRBJ2-3, with a tentative D call TRBD1 (6 bases). V gave up 4 bases and J gave up 4 bases, with 15 bases separating them. This CDR3 is built from 15 residues. Germline V lookup: CDR1 MNHNS, CDR2 SASEGT. CDR3 sequence: CASSGITGPADTQYF. CDR3 in DNA: TGTGCCAGCAGTGGAATCACAGGGCCGGCAGATACGCAGTATTTT.

The chain is built from TRBV5-6 and TRBJ2-2, with 8 bases identical to TRBD1. This CDR3 is built from 18 residues. The J segment lost 5 bases and the V segment lost 6 bases, leaving 18 bases of the junction unmatched. The germline V gene encodes CDR1 SGHDT and CDR2 YYEEEE. CDR3 loop: CASNPNVPLTGETGELFF. The DNA of the CDR3 is TGTGCCAGCAACCCTAACGTCCCATTGACAGGGGAAACCGGGGAGCTGTTTTTT.

The chain uses TRBV6-1 and TRBJ2-5; D gene ambiguous. Trimming pared 6 bases from V and 1 base from J, leaving 12 bases between. There are 14 residues in the CDR3. Germline loops: CDR1 MNHNS, CDR2 SASEGT. This chain's CDR3 is CASSYHAIQETQYF. The CDR3 DNA is TGTGCCAGCAGCTATCATGCGATCCAAGAGACCCAGTACTTC.

Of note for this clone: One end of the junction varies from germline; a read error may be responsible. The rearrangement links TRBV5-1 to TRBJ2-3, with D tentatively TRBD1 (6 bases). Germline CDR1 and CDR2: SGHRS and YFSETQ. CDR3 size: 14 residues. The CDR3: CASSLQGLTDKQYF. DNA for the CDR3: TGCGCCAGCAGCTTACAGGGTTTAACAGATAAGCAGTATTTT.

The chain joins TRBV30 to TRBJ2-7; TRBD1 matches at 8 bases. The CDR3 contains 14 residues. The germline V gene encodes CDR1 GTSNPN and CDR2 SVGIG (reference sequence). With 4 bases clipped from V and 4 bases from J, the junction kept 9 bases outside the gene matches. The DNA for the CDR3 is TGTGCCTGGAATTTGAGACAGGGGCTTTACGAGCAGTACTTC. This sequence encodes CAWNLRQGLYEQYF.

DNA for the CDR3: TGTGCCAGCAGCCCGGGAGCTAACCGTAGGCAGTACTTC. Amino acid sequence: CASSPGANRRQYF. The chain uses TRBV25-1 and TRBJ2-7; tentative D call: TRBD2 (6 bases). Germline V gives CDR1 MGHDK, CDR2 SYGVNS. Trimming pared 6 bases from V and 9 bases from J, leaving 18 bases between. The CDR3 runs 13 residues.

With respect to this clone: Other DNA sequences in the same sample also yield this CDR3. The chain recombines TRBV18 with TRBJ1-2, with unresolved D. Trimming shortened V by 5 bases and J by 5 bases, and 24 bases separated the two germline ends. The CDR3 contains 17 residues. Germline-derived CDR1 and CDR2 are KGHSH and LQKENI. CDR3 region: CASSIAHGSSSTYGYTF. CDR3 sequence (DNA): TGTGCCAGCTCAATAGCTCACGGGAGCAGCTCAACGTATGGCTACACCTTC.

The chain links TRBV7-2 to TRBJ2-3; D not resolved. V was clipped by 5 bases and J by 4 bases, with 13 bases between them. The CDR3 sequence is 14 residues long. CDR1 and CDR2 (germline): SGHTA, FQGNSA. The CDR3 loop is CASSLRYLPDTQYF. In nucleotides, the CDR3 is TGTGCCAGCAGCCTCAGGTATCTGCCAGATACGCAGTATTTT.

This chain uses TRBV4-1 with TRBJ2-7, with 9 bases aligning to TRBD2. The CDR3 is 15 residues long. V gave up 1 base and J gave up 3 bases; unmatched junction bases: 4. The germline V gene has CDR1 MGHRA and CDR2 YSYEKL. This CDR3 reads CASSQVLAGSYEQYF. CDR3 DNA sequence: TGCGCCAGCAGCCAAGTTCTAGCGGGAAGCTACGAGCAGTACTTC.